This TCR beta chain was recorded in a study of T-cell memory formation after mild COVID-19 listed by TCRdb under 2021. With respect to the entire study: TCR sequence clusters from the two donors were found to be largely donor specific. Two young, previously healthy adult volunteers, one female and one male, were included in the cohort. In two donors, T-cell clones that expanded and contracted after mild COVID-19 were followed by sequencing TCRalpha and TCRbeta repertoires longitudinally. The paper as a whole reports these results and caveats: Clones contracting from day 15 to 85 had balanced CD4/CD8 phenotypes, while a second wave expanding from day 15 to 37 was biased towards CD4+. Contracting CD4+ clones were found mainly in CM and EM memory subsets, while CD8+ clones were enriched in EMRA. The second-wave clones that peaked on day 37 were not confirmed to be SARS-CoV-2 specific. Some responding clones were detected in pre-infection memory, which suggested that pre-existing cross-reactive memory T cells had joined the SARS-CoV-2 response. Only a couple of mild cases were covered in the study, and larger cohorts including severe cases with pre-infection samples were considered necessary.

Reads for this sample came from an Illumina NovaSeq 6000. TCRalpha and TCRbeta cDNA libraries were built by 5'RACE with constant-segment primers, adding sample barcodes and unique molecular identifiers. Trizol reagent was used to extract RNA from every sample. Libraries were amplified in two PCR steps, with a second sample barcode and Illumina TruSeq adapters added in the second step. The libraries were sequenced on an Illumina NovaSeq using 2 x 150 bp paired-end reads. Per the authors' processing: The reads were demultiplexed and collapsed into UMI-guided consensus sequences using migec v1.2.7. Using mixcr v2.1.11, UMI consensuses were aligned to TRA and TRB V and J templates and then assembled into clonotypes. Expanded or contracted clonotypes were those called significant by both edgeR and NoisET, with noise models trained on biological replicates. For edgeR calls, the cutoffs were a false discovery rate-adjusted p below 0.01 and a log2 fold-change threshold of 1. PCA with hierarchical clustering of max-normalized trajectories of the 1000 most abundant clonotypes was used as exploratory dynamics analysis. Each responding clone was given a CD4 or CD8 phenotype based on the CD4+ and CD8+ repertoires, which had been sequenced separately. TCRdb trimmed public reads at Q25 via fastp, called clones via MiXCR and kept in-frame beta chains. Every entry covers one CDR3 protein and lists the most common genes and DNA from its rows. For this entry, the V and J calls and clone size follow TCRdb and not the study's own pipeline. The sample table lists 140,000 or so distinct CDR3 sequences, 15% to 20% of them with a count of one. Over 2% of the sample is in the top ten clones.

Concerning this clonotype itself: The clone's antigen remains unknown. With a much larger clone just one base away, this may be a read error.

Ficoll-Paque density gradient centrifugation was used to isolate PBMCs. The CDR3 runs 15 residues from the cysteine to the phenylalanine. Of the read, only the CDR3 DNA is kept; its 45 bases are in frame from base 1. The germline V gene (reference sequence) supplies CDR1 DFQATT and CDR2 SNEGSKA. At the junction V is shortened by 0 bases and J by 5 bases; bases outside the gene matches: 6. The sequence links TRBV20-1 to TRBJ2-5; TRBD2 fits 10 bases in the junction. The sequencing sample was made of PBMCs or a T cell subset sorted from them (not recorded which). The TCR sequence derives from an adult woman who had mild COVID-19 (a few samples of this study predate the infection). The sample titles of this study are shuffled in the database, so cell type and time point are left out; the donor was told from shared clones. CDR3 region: CSARDLWTSGETQYF. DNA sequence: TGCAGTGCTAGAGATCTGTGGACTAGCGGTGAGACCCAGTACTTC.